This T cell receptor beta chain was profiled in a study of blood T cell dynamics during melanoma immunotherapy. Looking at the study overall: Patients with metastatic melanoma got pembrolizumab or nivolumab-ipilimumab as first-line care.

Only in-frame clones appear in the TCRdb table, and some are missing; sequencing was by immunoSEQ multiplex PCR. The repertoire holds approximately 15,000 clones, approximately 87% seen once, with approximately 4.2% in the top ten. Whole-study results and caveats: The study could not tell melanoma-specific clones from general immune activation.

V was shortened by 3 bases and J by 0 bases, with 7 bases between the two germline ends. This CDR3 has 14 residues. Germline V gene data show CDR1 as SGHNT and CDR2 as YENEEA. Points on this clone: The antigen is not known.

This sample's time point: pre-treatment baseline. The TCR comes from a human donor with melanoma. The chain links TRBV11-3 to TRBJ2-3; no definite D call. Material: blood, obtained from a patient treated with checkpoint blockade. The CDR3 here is CASSFPDSTDTQYF. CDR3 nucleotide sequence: TGTGCCAGCAGCTTTCCAGATAGCACAGATACGCAGTATTTT.